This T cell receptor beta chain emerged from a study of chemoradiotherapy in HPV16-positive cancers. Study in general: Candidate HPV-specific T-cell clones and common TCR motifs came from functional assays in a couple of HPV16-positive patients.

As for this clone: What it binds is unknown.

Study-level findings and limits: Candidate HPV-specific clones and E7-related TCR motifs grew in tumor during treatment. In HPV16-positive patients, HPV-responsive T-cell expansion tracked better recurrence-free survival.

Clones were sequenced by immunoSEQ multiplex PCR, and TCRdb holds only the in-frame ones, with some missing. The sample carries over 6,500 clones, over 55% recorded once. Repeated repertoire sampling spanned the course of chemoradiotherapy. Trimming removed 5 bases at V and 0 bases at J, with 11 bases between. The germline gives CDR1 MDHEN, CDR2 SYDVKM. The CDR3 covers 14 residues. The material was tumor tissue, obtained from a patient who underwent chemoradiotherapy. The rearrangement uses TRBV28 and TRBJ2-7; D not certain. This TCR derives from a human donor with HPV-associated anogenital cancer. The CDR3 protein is CASSRSVSSYEQYF. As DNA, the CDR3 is TGTGCCAGCAGTCGGTCAGTCAGCTCCTACGAGCAGTACTTC.